This T cell receptor beta chain comes out of a study of patients and donors after allogeneic stem cell transplantation (dated by TCRdb to 2019 to 2021). The CDR3, cysteine through phenylalanine, is 16 amino acids long. Left in the record is the CDR3 DNA by itself, 48 bases read in frame from the first base. V is cut back by 5 bases and J by 0 bases, with 3 bases in the junction unmatched. This clonotype was observed a handful of times. The antigen it binds to is not known. One base away there is no much larger clone; base qualities are not given. Receptor libraries were prepared by RT-PCR. Sequencer: NextSeq 550. TCRdb reworked the public reads: Q25 trimming with fastp, MiXCR clone assembly, productive beta chains retained. Under each unique CDR3 protein, matching rows form one entry showing the most common genes and DNA. For this sample there are hundreds of thousands of distinct CDR3 sequences; roughly 17% appear just once. The ten largest account for around 7.2% of the sample.

This TCR was sampled from a human donor who was either an allogeneic HSCT recipient or a stem cell or donor lymphocyte infusion donor (not recorded which). It is not recorded whose cells these are; they may come from a transplant donor. The chain employs TRBV12-3 or TRBV12-4 and TRBJ2-1; 11 bases in the junction line up with TRBD2. The source material was blood, either unsorted or a sorted T cell fraction (not recorded which). The CDR3 protein sequence reads: CASSRLAGSSYNEQFF. The nucleotide sequence reads as follows: TGTGCCAGCAGTCGACTAGCGGGAAGCTCCTACAATGAGCAGTTCTTC.